These T cell receptor beta chains were read from a single sample in a study of T cell responses to AZD1222 COVID-19 vaccine. Produced via immunoSEQ multiplex PCR; TCRdb's table is partial and in-frame only. The sample has approximately 30,000 clones, about 84% seen once. The sequencing used peripheral blood, collected 28 days after the second AZD1222 dose. The receptor source for this set is an adult who received the AZD1222 COVID-19 vaccine. Both conserved end residues are part of each CDR3. D genes are given only for firm matches. Not all rows give a size; the values are once, few, many and, for expanded clones, a class.

j_gene	len	v_gene	d_gene	abundance	CDR3nt	CDR3aa
TRBJ2-1	19	TRBV5-3	TRBD2	.	TGTGCCAGAAGCACCCTCCCAGCTAGCGGGGGGGCAGGCTACAATGAGCAGTTCTTC	CARSTLPASGGAGYNEQFF
TRBJ2-2	16	TRBV25-1	.	few	TGTGCCAGCAGTGACCCCGGGACATCCGCCACCGGGGAGCTGTTTTTT	CASSDPGTSATGELFF
TRBJ2-6	19	TRBV24-1	TRBD1	.	TGTGCCACCAGTGACCGACCGGACAGGGGGGACTCTGGGGCCAACGTCCTGACTTTC	CATSDRPDRGDSGANVLTF
TRBJ1-2	16	TRBV5-1	.	.	TGCGCCAGCAGCCCCCGGGCGGGCAGCGCTAACTATGGCTACACCTTC	CASSPRAGSANYGYTF
TRBJ1-1	14	TRBV28	.	few	TGTGCCATTAGGGGGGGCCGGGCGAACACTGAAGCTTTCTTT	CAIRGGRANTEAFF
TRBJ2-7	17	TRBV5-4	TRBD2	.	TGTGCCAGCAGCTCCCCCGTCGGGGGGGGGACGACCTACGAGCAGTACTTC	CASSSPVGGGTTYEQYF
TRBJ1-2	13	TRBV6-5	TRBD1	.	TGTGCCAGCAGTACGACAGGGGCCTATGGCTACACCTTC	CASSTTGAYGYTF
TRBJ2-1	17	TRBV11-3	.	once	TGTGCCAGCAGCCCTAGTCCAGTTTTTCCTGAGTCGAATGAGCAGTTCTTC	CASSPSPVFPESNEQFF
TRBJ2-5	16	TRBV18	.	.	TGTGCCAGCTCACGAAGAGGGACACCCTTCCAAGAGACCCAGTACTTC	CASSRRGTPFQETQYF
TRBJ1-1	15	TRBV7-8	.	.	TGTGCCAGCAGCCCCCGGGAGGGGGTGGGGGCTGAAGCTTTCTTT	CASSPREGVGAEAFF
TRBJ1-1	17	TRBV10-3	TRBD1	once	TGTGCCATCCGCTCTTCCGTCGGACAGGATCAGAACACTGAAGCTTTCTTT	CAIRSSVGQDQNTEAFF
TRBJ2-3	13	TRBV29-1	TRBD1	.	TGCAGCGCCCCGGGACAGCTCACAGATACGCAGTATTTT	CSAPGQLTDTQYF
TRBJ2-1	13	TRBV3-1/TRBV3-2	.	.	TGTGCCAGCAGCCAATCTAGGTACAATGAGCAGTTCTTC	CASSQSRYNEQFF
TRBJ2-4	17	TRBV10-3	TRBD2	.	TGTGCCATCAGTGAGTCCGGACTAGCGGGGGGCGAAAACATTCAGTACTTC	CAISESGLAGGENIQYF
TRBJ1-5	16	TRBV15	.	.	TGTGCCACCAGCAGATTGGGGCATACAGGGAATCAGCCCCAGCATTTT	CATSRLGHTGNQPQHF
TRBJ2-1	18	TRBV14	TRBD1	few	TGTGCCAGCAGCCAGGAACCGACAGGGTACGAACTCGGCAATGAGCAGTTCTTC	CASSQEPTGYELGNEQFF
TRBJ1-2	14	TRBV6-4	.	once	TGTGCCAGCAGTGAATATTTCGGGACCTATGGCTACACCTTC	CASSEYFGTYGYTF
TRBJ1-6	13	TRBV6-5	.	.	TGTGCCAGCAGTTACGAGACCCATTCACCCCTCCACTTT	CASSYETHSPLHF
TRBJ1-2	14	TRBV9	.	.	TGTGCCAGCAGCGTAGGACAAAGAACCTATGGCTACACCTTC	CASSVGQRTYGYTF
TRBJ1-4	15	TRBV11-3	.	.	TGTGCCAGCAGTTTGGGGGAGGCAACTAATGAAAAACTGTTTTTT	CASSLGEATNEKLFF
TRBJ1-4	17	TRBV11-2	.	.	TGTGCCAGCAGCTTAAGAGGGGGGTCTGCAACTAATGAAAAACTGTTTTTT	CASSLRGGSATNEKLFF
TRBJ1-6	13	TRBV19	.	once	TGTGCCAGTTCGGAACAGTATAATTCACCCCTCCACTTT	CASSEQYNSPLHF
TRBJ1-2	15	TRBV5-6	.	.	TGTGCCAGCAGCTTTGCACACAGAGTTAACTATGGCTACACCTTC	CASSFAHRVNYGYTF
TRBJ1-4	12	TRBV19	.	.	TGTGCCTCACTGGGGGATAATGAAAAACTGTTTTTT	CASLGDNEKLFF
TRBJ1-3	13	TRBV5-4	.	.	TGTGCCAGCAGACCGGACTCTGGAAACACCATATATTTT	CASRPDSGNTIYF
TRBJ1-1	16	TRBV6-2/TRBV6-3	TRBD1	.	TGTGCCAGCAGTCCGGTGACAGGGGGCATGAACACTGAAGCTTTCTTT	CASSPVTGGMNTEAFF
TRBJ2-3	13	TRBV24-1	TRBD2	.	TGTGCCACTAGCGGGGGGACCACAGATACGCAGTATTTT	CATSGGTTDTQYF
TRBJ1-6	16	TRBV10-2	TRBD1	.	TGCGCCAGCAGGGGTACAGGGGGCGCGAGGAATTCACCCCTCCACTTT	CASRGTGGARNSPLHF
TRBJ1-4	14	TRBV5-6	.	.	TGTGCCAGCAGCTTTCAATCTAGTGAGGTAAAACTGTTTTTT	CASSFQSSEVKLFF
TRBJ2-1	14	TRBV29-1	TRBD2	.	TGCAGCGTTGAGTGCCCCGGGGGGGCGTATGAGCAGTTCTTC	CSVECPGGAYEQFF
TRBJ2-2	19	TRBV28	.	.	TGTGCCAGCTGCCCCTTTTCTGTACAGATATCAGCGAACACCGGGGAGCTGTTTTTT	CASCPFSVQISANTGELFF
TRBJ2-7	14	TRBV19	.	.	TGTGCCAGTAGCCCCGGCGGGGTTTACTCCGAGCAGTACTTC	CASSPGGVYSEQYF
TRBJ1-1	11	TRBV30	.	.	TGTGCCTGGAACCGAGGGGACCGGGCTTTCTTT	CAWNRGDRAFF
TRBJ2-3	14	TRBV6-4	.	.	TGTGCCAGCAGTGAGGGCCGGATGGGAGATACGCAGTATTTT	CASSEGRMGDTQYF
TRBJ2-2	13	TRBV12-5	.	.	TGTGCTAGTGGTTTGGTCGGGCGGGGGGAGCTGTTTTTT	CASGLVGRGELFF
TRBJ1-5	14	TRBV6-5	.	.	TGTGCCAGCTCTAGAGCGGGGGCCGGACAGCCCCAGCATTTT	CASSRAGAGQPQHF
TRBJ1-4	13	TRBV12-3/TRBV12-4	.	.	TGTGCCAGCAGTTTATGGACTAATGAAAAACTGTTTTTT	CASSLWTNEKLFF
TRBJ2-5	14	TRBV6-1	.	.	TGTGCCAGCAGTGAGAACAGGTCCCCAGAGACCCAGTACTTC	CASSENRSPETQYF
TRBJ2-1	13	TRBV6-5	.	.	TGTGCCAGCAGCCAATCAATAGTCAATGAGCAGTTCTTC	CASSQSIVNEQFF
TRBJ1-6	14	TRBV4-2	TRBD1	.	TGTGCCAGCAGTATCGGGACAGGGGTGTCACCCCTCCACTTT	CASSIGTGVSPLHF
TRBJ1-1	11	TRBV2	.	.	TGTGCCAACTGGGGGGGATCTGAAGCTTTCTTT	CANWGGSEAFF
TRBJ2-3	16	TRBV19	TRBD2	.	TGTGCCAGTAGTGTCCTGGGGACTAGCGGCACCTATACGCAGTATTTT	CASSVLGTSGTYTQYF
TRBJ2-5	13	TRBV6-5	TRBD2	.	TGTGCCAGCAGGCTAGCGGGGGCAGAGACCCAGTACTTC	CASRLAGAETQYF
TRBJ2-7	16	TRBV7-9	.	.	TGTGCCAGCAGCTTAGTGCGCGGGGCCGGAAGTTACGAGCAGTACTTC	CASSLVRGAGSYEQYF
TRBJ2-3	13	TRBV7-2	.	.	TGTGCCAGCAGCCCGGAAATGGCAGATACGCAGTATTTT	CASSPEMADTQYF
TRBJ1-1	15	TRBV5-1	.	once	TGCGCCAGCAGCTTGGTCCAGGGAGTGAACACTGAAGCTTTCTTT	CASSLVQGVNTEAFF
TRBJ2-5	12	TRBV18	.	.	TGTGCCAGCTCACCGAACCAAGAGACCCAGTACTTC	CASSPNQETQYF
TRBJ2-7	15	TRBV7-2	.	.	TGTGCCAGCAGCTTAGTGACATTTAGCTCCTACGAGCAGTACTTC	CASSLVTFSSYEQYF
TRBJ1-2	14	TRBV3-1/TRBV3-2	TRBD1	.	TGTGCCAGCAGCCAAGTGGACAGGGAGAACGGCTACACCTTC	CASSQVDRENGYTF
TRBJ1-2	14	TRBV4-3	.	.	TGCGCCAGCAGCCCACAGGATTCCAACTATGGCTACACCTTC	CASSPQDSNYGYTF
TRBJ2-5	17	TRBV7-6	TRBD2	.	TGTGCCAGCAGCCCCGTTAGCGGGGGGGCCTTTCGGGAGACCCAGTACTTC	CASSPVSGGAFRETQYF
TRBJ2-2	14	TRBV6-2/TRBV6-3	.	.	TGTGCCAGCAGTTTCGGCGGGTACACCGGGGAGCTGTTTTTT	CASSFGGYTGELFF
TRBJ1-2	14	TRBV6-5	.	.	TGTGCCAGCAGTCCTGGATCAGGGAGGGATGGCTACACCTTC	CASSPGSGRDGYTF
TRBJ2-4	16	TRBV27	.	.	TGTGCCAGCAGTGTCCGGGGGAATGGAGCCAAAAACATTCAGTACTTC	CASSVRGNGAKNIQYF
TRBJ1-3	18	TRBV3-1/TRBV3-2	.	.	TGTGCCAGCAGCCAATTAGGCGGAGGGAGGATTAACAGAAACACCATATATTTT	CASSQLGGGRINRNTIYF
TRBJ1-5	19	TRBV4-2	TRBD1	.	TGTGCCAGCAGCCAAATCCGGGTAAAAACGACAGGGGACAATCAGCCCCAGCATTTT	CASSQIRVKTTGDNQPQHF
TRBJ2-7	13	TRBV3-1/TRBV3-2	.	.	TGTGCCAGCGAAGAGGGGAACACCTACGAGCAGTACTTC	CASEEGNTYEQYF
TRBJ1-5	15	TRBV9	.	.	TGTGCCAGCAGCGCCCTAGACAGCCCCAATCAGCCCCAGCATTTT	CASSALDSPNQPQHF
TRBJ2-1	14	TRBV2	.	few	TGTGCCAGCGGAAGGGGATTGGGGACCAATGAGCAGTTCTTC	CASGRGLGTNEQFF